This is a list of T cell receptor beta chains from one sample in a study of blood T cell repertoires in COVID-19. Libraries were prepared by immunoSEQ multiplex PCR; TCRdb keeps only in-frame clonotypes and omits some of them. The sample comprises 380,000 or so clones, 80% to 90% of which are singletons, and approximately 1.2% rests with the top ten. Sequenced: peripheral blood. These receptors originate from a man aged 35 to 55 with acute or convalescent COVID-19. The CDR3 runs from the conserved cysteine through the conserved F or W. The order of the fields is J gene, V gene, D gene, CDR3 protein. D genes are given only for firm matches.

>TRBJ2-7|TRBV28|NA
CASSSGFGEQYF
>TRBJ1-4|TRBV3-1/TRBV3-2|NA
CASSQAPGFGEKLFF
>TRBJ2-7|TRBV7-9|NA
CASSWHSTPPYEQYF
>TRBJ2-7|TRBV6-5|NA
CASRGDNSYEQYF
>TRBJ2-7|TRBV20-1|NA
CSASQGYEQYF
>TRBJ2-7|TRBV30|TRBD2
CASASGRRIYEQYF
>TRBJ2-1|TRBV5-1|TRBD2
CASSLRTSESNEQFF
>TRBJ2-2|TRBV4-3|TRBD2
CASSQEKVAGTYTGELFF
>TRBJ1-1|TRBV27|NA
CASSFSGNTEAFF
>TRBJ1-5|TRBV6-2/TRBV6-3|TRBD1
CASSTQTGNNQPQHF
>TRBJ2-1|TRBV7-3|TRBD2
CASSRGSGDYNEQFF
>TRBJ1-1|TRBV6-1|TRBD1
CASSESTGAGRAFF
>TRBJ1-5|TRBV4-1|TRBD1
CASSQGEDRGNQPQHF
>TRBJ1-4|TRBV3-1/TRBV3-2|NA
CASSVRIRVTTNEKLFF
>TRBJ2-2|TRBV28|NA
CASSLLLAINTGELFF
>TRBJ2-5|TRBV7-3|NA
CASSLGTRGGVQETQYF
>TRBJ2-7|TRBV7-8|NA
CASSLASGSLIF
>TRBJ1-1|TRBV9|NA
CASSAGANTEAFF
>TRBJ2-5|TRBV5-1|NA
CASSSRLETQYF
>TRBJ2-2|TRBV14|TRBD2
CASSPRTSGGARGTGELFF
>TRBJ2-3|TRBV5-1|NA
CASSLEGVGDTQYF
>TRBJ1-5|TRBV3-1/TRBV3-2|NA
CASSQDSAGGVPQHF
>TRBJ2-2|TRBV10-2|TRBD2
CASRGLAGATGELFF
>TRBJ2-1|TRBV4-1|TRBD2
CASSQDSLAGGPLDEQFF
>TRBJ1-1|TRBV13|NA
CASSLGPTAYNTEAFF
>TRBJ2-7|TRBV18|TRBD1
CASSTDRVTFHEQYF
>TRBJ2-1|TRBV7-2|TRBD1
CASSSNRGSEQFF
>TRBJ2-3|TRBV7-9|TRBD1
CASSLPGQGTQYF
>TRBJ2-3|TRBV5-1|NA
CASSLMYTDTQYF
>TRBJ2-1|TRBV4-2|TRBD2
CASSQDSREAGGPHNEQFF
>TRBJ1-4|TRBV7-2|NA
CASSFRTGEKLFF
>TRBJ1-5|TRBV28|NA
CASSTQLLAGGNNQPQHF
>TRBJ2-6|TRBV28|TRBD1
CASSSDRAGANVLTF
>TRBJ1-2|TRBV5-5|NA
CASSLAVGYTF
>TRBJ1-2|TRBV18|NA
CASSITGSGAQPHGYTF
>TRBJ1-2|TRBV13|NA
CASSYGQIGYTF
>TRBJ2-6|TRBV30|TRBD1
CAWSPGTGDSGANVLTF
>TRBJ2-2|TRBV2|NA
CASSEVGRTGELFF
>TRBJ1-1|TRBV2|NA
CASSGQMNTEAFF
>TRBJ1-2|TRBV3-1/TRBV3-2|NA
CASSQEWGRVYGYTF
>TRBJ2-7|TRBV5-1|NA
CASSPSGPYEQYF
>TRBJ1-2|TRBV28|TRBD1
CASSSGQDPWGYTF
>TRBJ1-5|TRBV28|NA
CASTQEGLQPQHF
>TRBJ1-1|TRBV5-1|NA
CASSPEMNTEAFF
>TRBJ2-4|TRBV18|TRBD1
CASSPLATGVPKNIQYF
>TRBJ2-7|TRBV10-3|NA
CAISGEELSYEQYF